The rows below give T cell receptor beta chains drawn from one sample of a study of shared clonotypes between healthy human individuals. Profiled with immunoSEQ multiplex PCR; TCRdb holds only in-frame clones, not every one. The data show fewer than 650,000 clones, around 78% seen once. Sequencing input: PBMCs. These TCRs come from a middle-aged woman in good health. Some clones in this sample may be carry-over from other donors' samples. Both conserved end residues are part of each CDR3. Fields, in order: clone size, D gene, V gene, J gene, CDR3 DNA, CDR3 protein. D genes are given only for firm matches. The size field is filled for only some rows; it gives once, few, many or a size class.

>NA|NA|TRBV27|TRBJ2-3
TGTGCCAGCAGTTTAATCGGTGCGGATACGCAGTATTTT
CASSLIGADTQYF
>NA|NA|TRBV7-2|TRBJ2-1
TGTGCCAGCAGCTTTGGAGCTAACAATGAGCAGTTCTTC
CASSFGANNEQFF
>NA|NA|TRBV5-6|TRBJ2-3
TGTGCCAGCAGGGGGCGGGCGAGCACAGATACGCAGTATTTT
CASRGRASTDTQYF
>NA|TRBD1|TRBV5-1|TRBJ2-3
TGCGCCAGCAGCTTCCTTGGACAGGGGGCAGATACGCAGTATTTT
CASSFLGQGADTQYF
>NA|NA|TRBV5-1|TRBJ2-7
TGCGCCAGCAGCTTGGCCACAGGCGCCTACGAGCAGTACTTC
CASSLATGAYEQYF
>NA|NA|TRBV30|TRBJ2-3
TGTGCCTGGTCTGGTGCAGATACGCAGTGTTTT
CAWSGADTQCF
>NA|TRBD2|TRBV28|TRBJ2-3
TGTGCCGGCTCTAGCGGGGCTAGCACGGATACGCAGTATTTT
CAGSSGASTDTQYF
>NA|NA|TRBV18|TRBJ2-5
TGTGCCAGCTCACCAGGAGGGGGAGAGACCCAGTACTTC
CASSPGGGETQYF
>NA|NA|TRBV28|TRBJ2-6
TGTGCCAGCAGCCCACAGGGACTCTCTGGGGCCAACGTCCTGACTTTC
CASSPQGLSGANVLTF
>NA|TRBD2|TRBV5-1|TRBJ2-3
TGCGCCAGCAGCTTTAGGGGACTAGCGGGTGCAGAACCTAGCACAGATACGCAGTATTTT
CASSFRGLAGAEPSTDTQYF
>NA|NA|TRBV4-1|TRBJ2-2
TGCGCCAGCAGCCAAGAGATCCCCTTAGGGTGGGTCGGGGAGCTGTTTTTT
CASSQEIPLGWVGELFF
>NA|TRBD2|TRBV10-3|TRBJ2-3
TGTGCCATCAGTGAGTCGGGGACTAGCGGGAGGCGGGATACGCAGTATTTT
CAISESGTSGRRDTQYF
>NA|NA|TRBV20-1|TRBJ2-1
TGCAGTGCTAGTCGGGGGATAGAGCAGTTCTTC
CSASRGIEQFF
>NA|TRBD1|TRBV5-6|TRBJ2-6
TGTGCCAGCAGGACGACAGGGTTTTCACCTGGGGCCAACGTCCTGACTTTC
CASRTTGFSPGANVLTF
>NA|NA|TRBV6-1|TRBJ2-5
TGTGCCAGCAGGGAGACAGTACAAGAGACCCAGTACTTC
CASRETVQETQYF
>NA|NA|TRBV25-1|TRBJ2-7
TGTGCCAGCAGGGGGGGGCTAGCGGCCTACGAGCAGTACTTC
CASRGGLAAYEQYF
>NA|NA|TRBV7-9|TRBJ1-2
TGTGCCAGCAGCTTCCGGACAAATGTCGGCGTTGGCTACACCTTC
CASSFRTNVGVGYTF
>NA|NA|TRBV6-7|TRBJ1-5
TGTGCCAGCAGTTTCGGGCCAGGACTACTGGGGCCCCAGCATTTT
CASSFGPGLLGPQHF
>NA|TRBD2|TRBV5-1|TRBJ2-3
TGCGCCAGCAGCCAGGGGACTAGCGGGCGCACAGATACGCAGTATTTT
CASSQGTSGRTDTQYF
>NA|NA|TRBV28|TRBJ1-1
TGTGCCAGCAGTTTAATTGGGGGTAAGATCACTGAAGCTTTCTTT
CASSLIGGKITEAFF
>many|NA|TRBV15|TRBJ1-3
TGTGCCACCAGCATAGAGTCGAACCCTGGAAACACCATATATTTT
CATSIESNPGNTIYF
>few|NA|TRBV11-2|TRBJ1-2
TGTGCCAGCAGCGTCAGACAAGGAGGATTAAACTATGGCTACACCTTC
CASSVRQGGLNYGYTF
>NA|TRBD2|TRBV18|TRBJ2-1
TGTGCCAGCTCACCGCGGACTAGCGAGCGGGAGCAGTTCTTC
CASSPRTSEREQFF
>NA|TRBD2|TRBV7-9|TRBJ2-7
TGTGCCAGCAGCTTAGCGCCTACTAGCGGGAGAGACGAGCAGTACTTC
CASSLAPTSGRDEQYF
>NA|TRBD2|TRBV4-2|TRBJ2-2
TGTGCCAGCAGCCACCCCTTGAGCAGGCTAGCGGGACCCACCGGGGAGCTGTTTTTT
CASSHPLSRLAGPTGELFF
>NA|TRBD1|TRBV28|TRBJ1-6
TGTGCCAGCAGTTTATGGAACAGGGGGAAAGGTTCACCCCTCCACTTT
CASSLWNRGKGSPLHF
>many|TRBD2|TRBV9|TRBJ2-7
TGTGCCAGCAGCGTAGCCCCCTATGGACTAGCGGGAACCTACGAGCAGTACTTC
CASSVAPYGLAGTYEQYF
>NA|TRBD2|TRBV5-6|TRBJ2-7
TGTGCCAGCAGCTTGGGGACTAGCGGGTTCTCCTACGAGCAGTACTTC
CASSLGTSGFSYEQYF
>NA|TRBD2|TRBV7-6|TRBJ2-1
TGTGCCAGCGCAATGGGACTAGCGGGGTCTGGTGAGCAGTTCTTC
CASAMGLAGSGEQFF
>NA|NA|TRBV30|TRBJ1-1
TGTGCCTGGATCTACTCCCGGGGCTCTGAAGCCTTCTTT
CAWIYSRGSEAFF
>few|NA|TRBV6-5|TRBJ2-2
TGTGGGGAGCCTGACACCGGGGAGCTGTTTTTT
CGEPDTGELFF
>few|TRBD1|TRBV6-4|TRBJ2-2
TGTGCCAGCAGTGAGACAGGGGAGGACACCGGGGAGCTGTTTTTT
CASSETGEDTGELFF
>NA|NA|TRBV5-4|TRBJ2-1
TGTGCCAGCAGCTTTCGTCGCGGCCGGGATCTACGGGATGAGCAGTTCTTC
CASSFRRGRDLRDEQFF
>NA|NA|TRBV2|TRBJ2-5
TGTGCCTTAGGGGCCCAAGAGACCCAGTACTTC
CALGAQETQYF
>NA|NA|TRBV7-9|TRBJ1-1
TGTGCCAGCAGCTCCTCCCTAGGGGTCAGGGGCAAGACTGAAGCTTTCTTT
CASSSSLGVRGKTEAFF
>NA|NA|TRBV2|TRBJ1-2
TGTGCCAGCGGGGCCGAGGGGGATCTCTATGGCTACACCTTC
CASGAEGDLYGYTF
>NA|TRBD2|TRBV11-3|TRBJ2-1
TGTGCCAGCAGCTTATCAGGGACTAGTTATGGTGAGCAGTTCTTC
CASSLSGTSYGEQFF
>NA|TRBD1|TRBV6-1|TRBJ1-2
TGTGCCAGCAGTGAAGGCAGGGGGCGGATCTATGGCTACACCTTC
CASSEGRGRIYGYTF
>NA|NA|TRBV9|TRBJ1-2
TGTGCCAGCAGCGTTAGCGGAGGGCTGTATGGCTACACCTTC
CASSVSGGLYGYTF
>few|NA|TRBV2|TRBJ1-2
TGTGCCAGCAGCGTAGACGGCGCTAACTATGGCTACACCTTC
CASSVDGANYGYTF
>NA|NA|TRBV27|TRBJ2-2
TGTGCCAGCAGACTAATCGGTTTGAACACCGGGGAGCTGTTTTTT
CASRLIGLNTGELFF
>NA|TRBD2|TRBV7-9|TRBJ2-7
TGTGCCAGTGAGAGCGGGAGCCTATCCTACGAGCAGTACTTC
CASESGSLSYEQYF
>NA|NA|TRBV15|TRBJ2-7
TGTGCCACCAGCAGAGATATGGGGTACGAGCAGTACTTC
CATSRDMGYEQYF
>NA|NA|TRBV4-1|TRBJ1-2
TGCGCCAGCAGCCAGTATAACAGCCCCGCTACATATGGCTACACCTTC
CASSQYNSPATYGYTF
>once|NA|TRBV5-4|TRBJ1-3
TGTGCCACCGGGGCCGACTCTGGAAACACCATATATTTT
CATGADSGNTIYF
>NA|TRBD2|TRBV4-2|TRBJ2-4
TGTGCCAGCAGCCAAGGTTTGACTAGCGGGATAGGCAAAAACATTCAGTACTTC
CASSQGLTSGIGKNIQYF
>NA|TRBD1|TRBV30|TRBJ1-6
TGTGCCTGGCAACAGGGGGATCTGAGGTCACCCCTCCACTTT
CAWQQGDLRSPLHF